This entry lists 18 T cell receptor beta chains sequenced from one sample in a study of shared clonotypes between healthy human individuals. CD45RO-negative CD8 cells positively selected for CCR7 made up the naive population, which excluded terminally differentiated effector memory CD45RA+ cells. Some clones are missing from TCRdb's copy, which holds only in-frame ones; the method was immunoSEQ multiplex PCR. Here the sample spans approximately 2,000,000 clones, 90% to 95% being singletons. Material for sequencing was naive CD8+ T cells from PBMCs. The origin of the receptors is a man younger than 35 in good health. Some clones in this sample may be carry-over from other donors' samples.

The chain carries TRBV4-2 and TRBJ2-1; D is unclear. The germline V gene encodes CDR1 LGHNA and CDR2 YNFKEQ. This CDR3 has 13 residues. V was cut by 1 base and J by 8 bases, with 9 bases left in between. The CDR3 DNA follows: TGTGCCAGCAGCCAAGTTGTTTGGTATGAGCAGTTCTTC. The encoded protein is CASSQVVWYEQFF.

The V call is TRBV6-6, the J call TRBJ2-1, with a tentative D call TRBD1 (7 bases). The CDR3 is 14 amino acids. Germline V gives CDR1 MNHNY, CDR2 SVGAGI (reference sequence). V lost 8 bases, J lost 6 bases, and 17 bases lay in between. CDR3 sequence reads: CASRPLQGGNEQFF. CDR3 nucleotide sequence: TGTGCCAGCCGTCCACTTCAGGGGGGCAATGAGCAGTTCTTC.

The chain uses TRBV10-2 and TRBJ1-4, with 8 bases aligning to TRBD1. With 4 bases clipped from V and 0 bases from J, the junction kept 10 bases outside the gene matches. The CDR3 is made up of 18 amino acids. CDR1 WSHSY and CDR2 SAAADI come from the germline V gene. The DNA of the CDR3 is TGCGCCAGCAGTGGTCGGTCAGGGGGCCGTGCAACTAATGAAAAACTGTTTTTT. Translated, it gives CASSGRSGGRATNEKLFF.

The CDR3 region is CASSLDFTHWKQYF. Here the CDR3 DNA reads TGTGCCAGCAGCTTAGATTTTACCCACTGGAAGCAGTACTTC. V usage is TRBV11-2 and J usage is TRBJ2-7; D is ambiguous. The CDR3 extends over 14 amino acids. Trimming pared 0 bases from V and 8 bases from J, leaving 14 bases between. CDR1 SGHAT and CDR2 FQNNGV come from the germline V gene.

V is TRBV7-8 and J is TRBJ1-3; D unresolved. Germline V gene sequence: CDR1 SGHVS, CDR2 FQNEAQ. The V and J ends lost 1 base and 2 bases respectively, with 12 bases between them. The CDR3 extends over 16 amino acids. The CDR3 sequence is CASSLGFPAPGNTIYF. The CDR3 nucleotides read TGTGCCAGCAGCTTAGGTTTTCCTGCCCCTGGAAACACCATATATTTT.

This chain connects TRBV28 to TRBJ2-3; no definite D call. Germline-derived CDR1 and CDR2 are MDHEN and SYDVKM. The CDR3 runs to 15 residues. V was clipped by 6 bases and J by 1 base, with 14 bases between them. The DNA of the CDR3 is TGTGCCAGCAGCTTCCTGGGGTCCGGCACAGATACGCAGTATTTT. It translates to CASSFLGSGTDTQYF.

The rearrangement uses TRBV27 and TRBJ2-1; 11 bases line up with TRBD2. The ends lost 8 bases at V and 6 bases at J; junction bases unmatched: 12. Germline CDR1 is MNHEY and CDR2 is SMNVEV (reference sequence). The CDR3 runs to 16 residues. CDR3 residues: CASSNVAGGSINEQFF. The CDR3, as DNA: TGTGCCAGCTCAAACGTAGCGGGAGGGTCTATCAATGAGCAGTTCTTC.

CDR3 coding DNA: TGTGCCACCAGCAGAGGAGGTACACACAATGAGCAGTTCTTC. Amino acid sequence: CATSRGGTHNEQFF. The chain couples TRBV15 to TRBJ2-1; no clear D. The length of the CDR3 is 14 residues. Germline lookup yields CDR1 LNHNV and CDR2 YYDKDF (reference sequence). Trimming stripped 1 base from V and 5 bases from J, with 9 bases between.

To note about this clone: Other nucleotide sequences from this sample produce the same CDR3. This chain links TRBV28 with TRBJ2-2, with TRBD2 matching over 7 bases. V lost 6 bases and J lost 6; bases outside the gene matches: 1. Per germline, CDR1 MDHEN and CDR2 SYDVKM. The CDR3 totals 12 residues. CDR3: CASSRGAGELFF. The CDR3 coding sequence is TGTGCCAGCAGCCGGGGGGCCGGGGAGCTGTTTTTT.

The chain combines TRBV28 with TRBJ2-7; D possibly corresponds to TRBD1 (6 bases). The CDR3 is 15 residues long. Trimming removed 3 bases at V and 2 bases at J, with 14 bases between. Per the germline V gene, CDR1 is MDHEN and CDR2 is SYDVKM. In DNA, the CDR3 is TGTGCCAGCAGTTTGTTCAGGGGAGAACCCTACGAGCAGTACTTC. This gives the protein CASSLFRGEPYEQYF.

V is TRBV7-9 and J is TRBJ2-7; D possibly corresponds to TRBD2 (5 bases). This CDR3 comprises 15 residues. Germline V gene sequence: CDR1 SEHNR, CDR2 FQNEAQ (reference sequence). Trimming stripped 5 bases from V and 0 bases from J, with 14 bases between. This chain's CDR3 is CASSIAGLPSYEQYF. In DNA, the CDR3 is TGTGCCAGCAGCATTGCTGGACTGCCCTCCTACGAGCAGTACTTC.

In DNA form, the CDR3 reads TGTGCCACCAGAAGGGAAAAGAGCGAGCAGTACTTC. This translates into CATRREKSEQYF. The genes are TRBV15 and TRBJ2-7, with unresolved D. CDR1 and CDR2 from the germline V gene are LNHNV and YYDKDF (reference sequence). The CDR3 is 12 residues long. Trimming removed 6 bases at V and 6 bases at J, with 12 bases between.

The CDR3 nucleotides are TGTGCCAGCAGCTATGAAACTAGCGGGTACTACGAGCAGTACTTC. Translating gives CASSYETSGYYEQYF. The chain uses TRBV6-5 and TRBJ2-5, with 9 bases lining up with TRBD2. The J call may be mistaken, given a closer DNA end match to TRBJ2-7. This CDR3 region has 15 residues. Germline V gene sequence: CDR1 MNHEY, CDR2 SVGAGI.

On this clone itself: Other DNA sequences within the sample encode an identical CDR3. The rearrangement links TRBV28 to TRBJ2-2; a weak D match, TRBD2 (6 bases). The CDR3 is made up of 15 amino acids. The germline V gene has CDR1 MDHEN and CDR2 SYDVKM. V dropped 6 bases and J dropped 5 bases, with 16 bases sitting between them. The CDR3 protein is CASSVAGLNTGELFF. The CDR3 bases are TGTGCCAGCAGCGTCGCGGGGTTGAATACCGGGGAGCTGTTTTTT.

Written as DNA, the CDR3 is TGCGCCAGCAGCTTTTCGGCCGGGCGATACGAGCAGTACTTC. It encodes CASSFSAGRYEQYF. The chain couples TRBV5-1 to TRBJ2-7; D not resolved. The CDR3 is made up of 14 amino acids. Trimming pared 2 bases from V and 4 bases from J, leaving 13 bases between. Germline V gives CDR1 SGHRS, CDR2 YFSETQ. The complete variable domain, with remaining parts taken from reference TRBV5-1 and TRBJ2-7, reads KAGVTQTPRYLIKTRGQQVTLSCSPISGHRSVSWYQQTPGQGLQFLFEYFSETQRNKGNFPGRFSGRQFSNSRSEMNVSTLELGDSALYLCASSFSAGRYEQYFGPGTRLTVT.

This clone occurred once. J is TRBJ2-4 and V is TRBV27; 9 bases line up with TRBD1. V dropped 7 bases and J dropped 6; count of bases not matched to a gene: 10. The CDR3 spans 15 residues. Germline CDR1 MNHEY, CDR2 SMNVEV (reference sequence). Here the CDR3 DNA reads TGTGCCAGCACTAAACAGGGGGCTCTGGGAAACATTCAGTACTTC. Its translation: CASTKQGALGNIQYF.

The J gene is TRBJ2-1, the V gene TRBV11-1; D may be TRBD1 or TRBD2 (6 bases each). Trimming pared 0 bases from V and 9 bases from J, leaving 15 bases between. This CDR3 is 15 amino acids long. Germline V CDR1 and CDR2: SGHAT, FQDESV (reference sequence). This chain's CDR3 is CASSLALGGGIEQFF. The CDR3 DNA reads TGTGCCAGCAGCTTAGCGTTGGGGGGCGGGATTGAGCAGTTCTTC.

This chain links TRBV25-1 with TRBJ2-7, with unresolved D. Germline V CDR1 and CDR2: MGHDK, SYGVNS. V lost 1 base, J lost 3 bases, and 7 bases lay in between. The CDR3 extends over 13 amino acids. As DNA, the CDR3 is TGTGCCAGCAGTGAATGGCGAATCTACGAGCAGTACTTC. Its translation is CASSEWRIYEQYF.